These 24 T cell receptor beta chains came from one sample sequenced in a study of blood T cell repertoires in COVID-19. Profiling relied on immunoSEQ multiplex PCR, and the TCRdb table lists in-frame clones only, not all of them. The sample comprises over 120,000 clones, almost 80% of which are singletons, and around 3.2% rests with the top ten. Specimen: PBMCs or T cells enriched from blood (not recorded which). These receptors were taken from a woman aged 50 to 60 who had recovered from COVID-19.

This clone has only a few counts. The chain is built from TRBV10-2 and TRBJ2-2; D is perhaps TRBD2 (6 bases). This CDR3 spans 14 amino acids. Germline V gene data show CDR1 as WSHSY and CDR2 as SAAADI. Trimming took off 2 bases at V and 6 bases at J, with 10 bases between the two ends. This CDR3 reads CASSETSRSGELFF. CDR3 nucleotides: TGCGCCAGCAGTGAGACTAGCCGCTCCGGGGAGCTGTTTTTT.

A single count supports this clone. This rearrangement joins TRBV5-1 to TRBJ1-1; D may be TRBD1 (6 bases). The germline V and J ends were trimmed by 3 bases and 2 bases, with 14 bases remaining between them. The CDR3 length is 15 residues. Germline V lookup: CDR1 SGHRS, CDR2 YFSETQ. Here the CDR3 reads CASSSLDRANTEAFF. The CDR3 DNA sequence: TGCGCCAGCAGCTCTTTGGACAGAGCTAACACTGAAGCTTTCTTT.

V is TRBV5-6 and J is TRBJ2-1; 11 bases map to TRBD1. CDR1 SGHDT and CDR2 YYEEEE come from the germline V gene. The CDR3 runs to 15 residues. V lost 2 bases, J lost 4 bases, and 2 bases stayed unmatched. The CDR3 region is CASSFGTGGYNEQFF. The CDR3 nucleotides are TGTGCCAGCAGCTTCGGGACAGGGGGTTACAATGAGCAGTTCTTC.

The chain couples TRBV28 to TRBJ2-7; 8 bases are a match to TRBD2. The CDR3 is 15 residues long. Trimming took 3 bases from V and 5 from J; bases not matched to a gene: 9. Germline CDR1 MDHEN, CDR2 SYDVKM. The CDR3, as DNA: TGTGCCAGCAGTTTGGGGACTAGTCTCTGGAACGAGCAGTACTTC. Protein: CASSLGTSLWNEQYF.

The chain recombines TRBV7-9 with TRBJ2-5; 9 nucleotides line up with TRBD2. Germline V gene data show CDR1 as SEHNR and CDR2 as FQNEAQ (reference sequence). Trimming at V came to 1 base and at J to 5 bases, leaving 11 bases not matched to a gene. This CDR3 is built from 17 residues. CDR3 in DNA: TGTGCCAGCAGCTTAGATGGACTAGCGTTCCGAAGGGAGACCCAGTACTTC. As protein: CASSLDGLAFRRETQYF.

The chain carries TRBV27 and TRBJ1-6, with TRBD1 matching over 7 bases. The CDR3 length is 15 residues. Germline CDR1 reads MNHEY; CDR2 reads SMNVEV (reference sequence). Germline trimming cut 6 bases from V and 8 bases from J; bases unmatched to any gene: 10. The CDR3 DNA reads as TGTGCCAGCAGGCGACCGGGACAGATCTATTCACCCCTCCACTTT. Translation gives CASRRPGQIYSPLHF.

Written as DNA, the CDR3 is TGTGCCAGCAGCCTGAGGACTCGTCCCTACGAGCAGTACTTC. It encodes CASSLRTRPYEQYF. This rearrangement joins TRBV7-2 to TRBJ2-7, with D maybe TRBD2 (5 bases). In germline, CDR1 is SGHTA, CDR2 FQGNSA. The germline V and J ends were trimmed by 5 bases and 2 bases, with 13 bases remaining between them. CDR3 size: 14 residues.

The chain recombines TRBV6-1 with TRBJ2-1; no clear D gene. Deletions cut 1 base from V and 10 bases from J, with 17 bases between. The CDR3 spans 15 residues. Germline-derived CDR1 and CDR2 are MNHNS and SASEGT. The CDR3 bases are TGTGCCAGCAGTGAAGTGAGCCACCCTGTTTCAGAGCAGTTCTTC. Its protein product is CASSEVSHPVSEQFF.

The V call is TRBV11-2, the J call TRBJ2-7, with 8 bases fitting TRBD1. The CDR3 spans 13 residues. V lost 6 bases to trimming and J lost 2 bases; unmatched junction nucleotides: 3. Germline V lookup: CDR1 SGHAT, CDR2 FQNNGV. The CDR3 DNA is TGTGCCAGCAGAGCGACAGGGGCCTACGAGCAGTACTTC. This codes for CASRATGAYEQYF.

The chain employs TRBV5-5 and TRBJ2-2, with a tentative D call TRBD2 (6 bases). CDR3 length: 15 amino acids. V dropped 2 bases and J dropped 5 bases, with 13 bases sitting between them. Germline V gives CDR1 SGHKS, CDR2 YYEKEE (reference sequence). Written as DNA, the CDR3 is TGTGCCAGCAGCTTAGACGGGAGTCGAACCGGGGAGCTGTTTTTT. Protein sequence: CASSLDGSRTGELFF.

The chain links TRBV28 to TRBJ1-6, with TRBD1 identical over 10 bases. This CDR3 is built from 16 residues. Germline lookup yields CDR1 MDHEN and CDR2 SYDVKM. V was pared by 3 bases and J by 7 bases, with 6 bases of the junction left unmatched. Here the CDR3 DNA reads TGTGCCAGCAGTTTTTCCGCGGGACAGGGGAATTCACCCCTCCACTTT. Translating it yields CASSFSAGQGNSPLHF.

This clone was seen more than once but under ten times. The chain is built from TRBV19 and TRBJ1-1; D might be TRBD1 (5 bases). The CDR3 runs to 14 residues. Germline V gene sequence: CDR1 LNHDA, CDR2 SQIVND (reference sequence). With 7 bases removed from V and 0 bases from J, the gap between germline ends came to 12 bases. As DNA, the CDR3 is TGTGCCAGTAATGGTTGGGGCCTGAACACTGAAGCTTTCTTT. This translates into CASNGWGLNTEAFF.

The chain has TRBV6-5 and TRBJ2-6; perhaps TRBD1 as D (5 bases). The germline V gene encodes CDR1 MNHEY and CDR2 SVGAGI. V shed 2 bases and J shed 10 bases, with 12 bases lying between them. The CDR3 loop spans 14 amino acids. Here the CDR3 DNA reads TGTGCCAGCAGTTACAGGGGCTCCGGGAACGTCCTGACTTTC. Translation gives CASSYRGSGNVLTF.

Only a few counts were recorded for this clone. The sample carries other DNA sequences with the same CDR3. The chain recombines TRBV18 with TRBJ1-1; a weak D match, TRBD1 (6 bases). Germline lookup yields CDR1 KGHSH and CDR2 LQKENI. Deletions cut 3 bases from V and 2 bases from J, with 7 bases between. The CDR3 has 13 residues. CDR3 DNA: TGTGCCAGCTCACCGACAGGAAACACTGAAGCTTTCTTT. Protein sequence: CASSPTGNTEAFF.

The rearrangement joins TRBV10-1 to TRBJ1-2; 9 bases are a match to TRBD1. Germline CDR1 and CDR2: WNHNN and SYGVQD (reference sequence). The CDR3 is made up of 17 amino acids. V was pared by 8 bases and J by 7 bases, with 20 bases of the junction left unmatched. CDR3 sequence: CASGLRDRVKDRLGYTF. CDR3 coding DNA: TGCGCCAGCGGACTACGGGACAGGGTAAAAGATCGTCTTGGCTACACCTTC.

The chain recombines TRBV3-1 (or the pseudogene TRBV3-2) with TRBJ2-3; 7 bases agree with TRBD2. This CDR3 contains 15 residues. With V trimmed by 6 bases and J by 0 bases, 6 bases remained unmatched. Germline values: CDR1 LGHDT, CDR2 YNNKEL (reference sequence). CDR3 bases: TGTGCCAGCAGTGGGAGCGGGGTTAGCACAGATACGCAGTATTTT. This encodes CASSGSGVSTDTQYF.

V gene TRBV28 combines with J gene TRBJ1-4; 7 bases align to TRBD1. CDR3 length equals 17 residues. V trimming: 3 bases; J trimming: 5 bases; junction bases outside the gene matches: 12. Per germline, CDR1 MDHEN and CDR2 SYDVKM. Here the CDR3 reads CASSFTRPGQPNEKLFF. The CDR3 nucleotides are TGTGCCAGCAGTTTCACCAGGCCGGGACAGCCGAATGAAAAACTGTTTTTT.

For the CDR3, the DNA is TGCGCCAGCAGCGTGGGACAGACCACTGAAGCTTTCTTT. This gives the protein CASSVGQTTEAFF. The chain couples TRBV5-1 to TRBJ1-1, with TRBD1 identical over 7 bases. The CDR3 is 13 amino acids. CDR1 and CDR2 (germline): SGHRS, YFSETQ. V shed 4 bases and J 4 bases; nucleotides not matched to a gene: 4.

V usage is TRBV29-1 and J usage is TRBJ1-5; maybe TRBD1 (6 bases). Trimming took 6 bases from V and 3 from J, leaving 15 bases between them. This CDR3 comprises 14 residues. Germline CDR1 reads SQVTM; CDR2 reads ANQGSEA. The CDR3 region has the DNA TGCAGCGTCGCTACACAGGGATTCAATCAGCCCCAGCATTTT. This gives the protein CSVATQGFNQPQHF.

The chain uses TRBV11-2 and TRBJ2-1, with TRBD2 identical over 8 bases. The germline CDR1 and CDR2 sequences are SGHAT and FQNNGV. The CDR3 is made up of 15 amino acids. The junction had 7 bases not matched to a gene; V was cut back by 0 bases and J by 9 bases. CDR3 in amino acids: CASSLEAGVLGEQFF. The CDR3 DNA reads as TGTGCCAGCAGCTTAGAAGCGGGAGTGTTGGGTGAGCAGTTCTTC.

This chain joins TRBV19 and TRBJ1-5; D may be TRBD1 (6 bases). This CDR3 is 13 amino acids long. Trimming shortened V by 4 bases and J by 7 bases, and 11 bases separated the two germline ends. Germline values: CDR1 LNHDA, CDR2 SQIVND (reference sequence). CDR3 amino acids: CASSTGQIQPQHF. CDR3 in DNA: TGTGCCAGTAGTACCGGACAGATCCAGCCCCAGCATTTT.

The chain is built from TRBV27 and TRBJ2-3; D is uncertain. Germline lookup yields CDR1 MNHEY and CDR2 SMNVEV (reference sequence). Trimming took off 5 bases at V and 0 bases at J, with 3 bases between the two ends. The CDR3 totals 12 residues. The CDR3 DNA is TGTGCCAGCAGTCATAGCACAGATACGCAGTATTTT. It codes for CASSHSTDTQYF.

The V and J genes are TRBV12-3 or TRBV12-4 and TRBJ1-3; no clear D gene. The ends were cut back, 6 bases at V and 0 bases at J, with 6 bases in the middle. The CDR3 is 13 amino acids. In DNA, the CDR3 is TGTGCCAGCAGCCCCTACTCTGGAAACACCATATATTTT. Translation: CASSPYSGNTIYF.

The CDR3 bases are TGTGCCAGCAGTTTAAACCACCGGGGGGGCTCCTACGAGCAGTACTTC. Translating gives CASSLNHRGGSYEQYF. The chain combines TRBV27 with TRBJ2-7; TRBD2 matches at 8 bases. Germline V gene sequence: CDR1 MNHEY, CDR2 SMNVEV (reference sequence). The CDR3 runs 16 residues. J was trimmed by 0 bases and V by 2 bases; bases with no gene match: 6.